The 4 T cell receptor beta chains below all came from one sample that was sequenced in a study of T cells in Graves' hyperthyroidism and ophthalmopathy. RNA transcripts yielded amplified TCR beta CDR3 regions. First-round RT-PCR of the TCR CDR3 relied on the HTBI primer set. MiXCR, run by TCRdb on the multiplex PCR reads, gives a single entry per CDR3 protein. The table lists over 400,000 distinct CDR3 sequences, over 12% of them singletons, with roughly an eighth in the top ten. The sample was blood. The receptors originated from a man aged 18-30 years with Graves' ophthalmopathy.

This clonotype was counted ten times or more. The chain couples TRBV20-1 to TRBJ2-3; a possible D gene is TRBD2 (6 bases). The CDR3 has 14 residues. In germline, CDR1 is DFQATT, CDR2 SNEGSKA (reference sequence). V dropped 1 base and J dropped 5 bases, with 13 bases sitting between them. The CDR3 DNA is TGCAGTGCTAGAGCGTCGGTGGAGGGAGATACGCAGTATTTT. Translated, it gives CSARASVEGDTQYF.

This clonotype was observed many times. The chain links TRBV6-1 to TRBJ1-2; D is unclear. Trimming left V 4 bases short and J 1 base short, with 13 bases between. This CDR3 is 15 amino acids long. CDR1 is MNHNS, CDR2 SASEGT, per germline. CDR3 in amino acids: CASSGYNSHNYGYTF. DNA for the CDR3: TGTGCCAGCAGTGGTTACAACAGCCATAACTATGGCTACACCTTC.

This clonotype was seen ten or more times. The DNA for the CDR3 is TGTGCCAGTAGTATAGGCGGGAGTGCGACCCAGTACTTC. Its protein product is CASSIGGSATQYF. The V and J genes are TRBV19 and TRBJ2-5; 7 nucleotides agree with TRBD2. The V gene end was trimmed by 1 base and the J gene end by 7 bases; junction bases not matched to a gene: 3. Looked up from germline, CDR1 is LNHDA and CDR2 is SQIVND (reference sequence). The CDR3 has 13 residues.

The sample holds one count of this clonotype. The chain combines TRBV12-3 or TRBV12-4 with TRBJ2-1; 10 bases map to TRBD2. With V trimmed by 6 bases and J by 5 bases, 7 bases remained unmatched. This CDR3 comprises 15 residues. The chain's CDR3 is CASRDSGRSDNEQFF. In DNA form, the CDR3 reads TGTGCCAGCAGAGATAGCGGGAGGAGTGACAATGAGCAGTTCTTC.